These 17 T cell receptor beta chains came from one sample sequenced in a study of OX40 agonist ivuxolimab in advanced cancers. Only in-frame clones appear in the TCRdb table, and some are missing; sequencing was by immunoSEQ multiplex PCR. Of about 91,000 clones in the sample, around 87% were seen once. The sequences come from CD4+ or CD8+ T cells sorted from blood, collected in a trial of the OX40 agonist ivuxolimab. These receptors all stem from an adult with an advanced solid tumor such as melanoma, head and neck, liver or kidney cancer.

The CDR3 loop reads CAISESGGIANEQFF. DNA of the CDR3: TGTGCCATCAGTGAGTCCGGGGGGATAGCCAATGAGCAGTTCTTC. V gene TRBV10-3 combines with J gene TRBJ2-1, with 7 bases aligning to TRBD2. After removal of 0 bases from V and 6 bases from J, the junction contained 5 bases not matched to a gene. Germline loops: CDR1 ENHRY, CDR2 SYGVKD. This CDR3 has 15 amino acids.

This clone showed up just once. The chain is built from TRBV29-1 and TRBJ1-2; no clear D. Germline V gives CDR1 SQVTM, CDR2 ANQGSEA. CDR3 length: 11 amino acids. Trimming cost V 2 bases and J 4 bases, with 5 bases left between them. The CDR3 DNA reads TGCAGCGTTGAACCGGGCTATGGCTACACCTTC. The encoded protein is CSVEPGYGYTF. The variable domain in full, completed from reference TRBV29-1 and TRBJ1-2, reads SAVISQKPSRDICQRGTSLTIQCQVDSQVTMMFWYRQQPGQSLTLIATANQGSEATYESGFVIDKFPISRPNLTFSTLTVSNMSPEDSSIYLCSVEPGYGYTFGSGTRLTVV.

CDR3 sequence: CASSPVAGSLNTEAFF. CDR3 nucleotide sequence: TGTGCCAGCTCACCGGTGGCAGGATCCCTGAACACTGAAGCTTTCTTT. The chain recombines TRBV18 with TRBJ1-1; no firm D call. The CDR3 length is 16 residues. Germline CDR1 KGHSH, CDR2 LQKENI. V shed 3 bases and J shed 0 bases, with 14 bases lying between them.

V gene TRBV28 combines with J gene TRBJ1-2; the D gene is possibly TRBD1 (6 bases). V was cut by 3 bases and J by 7 bases, with 15 bases left in between. Germline CDR1 MDHEN, CDR2 SYDVKM. The length of the CDR3 is 14 residues. The CDR3: CASSLIGGASGYTF. The DNA for the CDR3 is TGTGCCAGCAGTTTGATTGGGGGGGCCTCTGGCTACACCTTC.

V gene TRBV27 combines with J gene TRBJ2-1; TRBD2 agrees at 13 bases. Germline loops: CDR1 MNHEY, CDR2 SMNVEV (reference sequence). CDR3 length: 18 residues. With V trimmed by 6 bases and J by 2 bases, 10 bases remained unmatched. The CDR3 nucleotides are TGTGCCAGCAGGGTTGATTGGGGGACTAGCGGGGCCTACAATGAGCAGTTCTTC. Translating it yields CASRVDWGTSGAYNEQFF.

The J gene is TRBJ2-1, the V gene TRBV9, with 7 bases lining up with TRBD2. CDR3 length equals 15 residues. CDR1 is SGDLS, CDR2 YYNGEE, per germline. V was pared by 0 bases and J by 8 bases, with 8 bases of the junction left unmatched. CDR3 sequence reads: CASSVGLAEAYEQFF. The CDR3 DNA is TGTGCCAGCAGCGTAGGGCTAGCGGAAGCATATGAGCAGTTCTTC.

J is TRBJ1-4 and V is TRBV5-4, with D hard to call. Germline lookup yields CDR1 SGHNT and CDR2 YYREEE (reference sequence). The V end was cut by 4 bases, the J end by 8 bases, with 9 bases between. The CDR3 is 12 amino acids. The CDR3: CASSSTGEKLFF. The CDR3 region has the DNA TGTGCCAGCAGCAGCACTGGCGAAAAACTGTTTTTT.

The rearrangement joins TRBV20-1 to TRBJ2-7; the D gene is possibly TRBD2 (5 bases). With 1 base removed from V and 5 bases from J, the gap between germline ends came to 6 bases. The CDR3 is 11 residues long. Germline V gene sequence: CDR1 DFQATT, CDR2 SNEGSKA (reference sequence). The CDR3: CSARAGDEQYV. The CDR3 region has the DNA TGCAGTGCTAGAGCCGGGGACGAGCAGTACGTC.

V is TRBV11-3 and J is TRBJ2-5; D call uncertain. V lost 2 bases to trimming and J lost 2 bases, with 12 bases between them. The CDR3 covers 15 residues. CDR1 and CDR2 (germline): SGHNT, YENEEA. Here the CDR3 DNA reads TGTGCCAGCAGCTTAAACTCTGGCCAGCAAGAGACCCAGTACTTC. Its protein product is CASSLNSGQQETQYF.

The chain has TRBV11-2 and TRBJ2-7, with D perhaps TRBD2 (6 bases). Germline assignment: CDR1 SGHAT and CDR2 FQNNGV. The CDR3 consists of 15 residues. The ends were cut back, 7 bases at V and 2 bases at J, with 18 bases in the middle. In DNA, the CDR3 is TGTGCCAGCAACCCCCAGGGAGGACCTACCTACGAGCAGTACGTC. This encodes CASNPQGGPTYEQYV.

The chain employs TRBV21-1 and TRBJ2-7; TRBD1 reflects the table's D call only, with no check against the DNA. TRBV21-1 is shown as a pseudogene. This CDR3 contains 15 residues. CDR3 protein: CASSKGTGSLYEQYV. CDR3 bases: TGTGCCAGCAGCAAGGGGACAGGGTCTTTGTACGAGCAGTACGTC.

The V gene is TRBV15, the J gene TRBJ2-7; D ambiguous. Germline V gives CDR1 LNHNV, CDR2 YYDKDF (reference sequence). Trimming cost V 3 bases and J 3 bases, with 12 bases left between them. This CDR3 has 14 amino acids. CDR3 nucleotides: TGTGCCACCAGCAGGGTGGGTGGGGACTACGAGCAGTACTTC. Translation gives CATSRVGGDYEQYF.

The chain uses TRBV30 and TRBJ2-3; D call uncertain. Per the germline V gene, CDR1 is GTSNPN and CDR2 is SVGIG (reference sequence). The CDR3 has 14 amino acids. V lost 7 bases and J lost 0, with 14 bases in between. CDR3 in amino acids: CAFRDLGSTDTQYF. CDR3 bases: TGTGCCTTCCGAGACTTAGGGAGCACAGATACGCAGTATTTT. The whole variable domain, filled in from reference TRBV30 and TRBJ2-3, reads SQTIHQWPATLVQPVGSPLSLECTVEGTSNPNLYWYRQAAGRGLQLLFYSVGIGQISSEVPQNLSASRPQDRQFILSSKKLLLSDSGFYLCAFRDLGSTDTQYFGPGTRLTVL.

This clone showed up just once. The V call is TRBV30, the J call TRBJ1-3, with 7 positions matching TRBD1. This CDR3 has 16 amino acids. The V gene end was trimmed by 2 bases and the J gene end by 0 bases; junction bases not matched to a gene: 7. CDR1 GTSNPN and CDR2 SVGIG come from the germline V gene (reference sequence). The CDR3 loop reads CAWSWGQTTSGNTIYF. The CDR3 nucleotides are TGTGCCTGGAGTTGGGGACAGACCACCTCTGGAAACACCATATATTTT. Looking up the rest from reference TRBV30 and TRBJ1-3 gives the full variable domain: SQTIHQWPATLVQPVGSPLSLECTVEGTSNPNLYWYRQAAGRGLQLLFYSVGIGQISSEVPQNLSASRPQDRQFILSSKKLLLSDSGFYLCAWSWGQTTSGNTIYFGEGSWLTVV.

The chain combines TRBV29-1 with TRBJ1-1, with 7 bases aligning to TRBD1. The CDR3 contains 12 residues. Trimming took 4 bases from V and 7 from J; bases not matched to a gene: 6. Looked up from germline, CDR1 is SQVTM and CDR2 is ANQGSEA. The CDR3 sequence: CSVVRGQVEAFF. The CDR3 DNA follows: TGCAGCGTTGTGAGGGGGCAAGTTGAAGCTTTCTTT.

This chain links TRBV11-2 with TRBJ2-1; D assignment may be TRBD1 or TRBD2 (6 bases each). Looked up from germline, CDR1 is SGHAT and CDR2 is FQNNGV. The V end was cut by 5 bases, the J end by 2 bases, with 13 bases between. The CDR3 is 15 amino acids. The CDR3, as DNA: TGTGCCAGCAGCCCGGCGAGGGGGGCCTACAATGAGCAGTTCTTC. This gives the protein CASSPARGAYNEQFF.

The chain recombines TRBV11-2 with TRBJ2-1, with TRBD2 identical over 9 bases. The trim removed 3 bases at V and 9 bases at J, leaving 15 bases unmatched. Germline CDR1 and CDR2: SGHAT and FQNNGV. The CDR3 consists of 17 residues. This CDR3 reads CASSFKLLAGGPGEQFF. The DNA for the CDR3 is TGTGCCAGCAGCTTTAAATTGCTGGCGGGAGGGCCGGGTGAGCAGTTCTTC.